This T cell receptor (beta chain) was recorded in a study of Ad26.COV2.S vaccination and SARS-CoV-2 variants. Overall study findings and caveats: Vaccinees and placebo recipients showed similar non-spike TCR breadth.

This CDR3 has 15 residues. Deletions cut 1 base from V and 7 bases from J, with 11 bases between. CDR1 SGHVS and CDR2 FQNEAQ come from the germline V gene. Sequencing used immunoSEQ multiplex PCR; TCRdb keeps in-frame clones, though not all of them. This table has some 240,000 clones, roughly 85% appearing once. With respect to this clone: Its antigen is currently unknown.

The treatment: about 20 received Ad26.COV2.S at low or high dose, single or two shots; about 5 received placebo; per-sample allocation not given. Samples came from day 63 after the first vaccine or placebo injection. V is TRBV7-8 and J is TRBJ1-6; tentative D call: TRBD1 (5 bases). Sequenced here: peripheral blood, sampled in a trial of Ad26.COV2.S vaccine versus placebo. The TCR was taken from a person aged 18-60 years who received the Ad26.COV2.S COVID-19 vaccine or a placebo. CDR3 in amino acids: CASSLVSGLNSPLHF. The CDR3 DNA is TGTGCCAGCAGCTTAGTTTCGGGGCTGAATTCACCCCTCCACTTT.